These 29 T cell receptor beta chains were sequenced from one sample in a study of shared clonotypes between healthy human individuals. Generated by immunoSEQ multiplex PCR, the TCRdb table keeps only in-frame clones and is missing some. The sample includes around 1,100,000 clones, approximately 77% of them seen just once. Sequencing used memory CD4+ T cells from PBMCs. Subset denoted: CD45RA-negative fraction. The receptors were gathered from a man aged 18 to 35 in good health. Some clones in this sample may be carry-over from other donors' samples.

The J gene is TRBJ2-2, the V gene TRBV30, with TRBD2 matching 14 bases. This CDR3 region has 15 residues. The germline gives CDR1 GTSNPN, CDR2 SVGIG (reference sequence). V gave up 4 bases and J gave up 7 bases; unmatched junction bases: 5. This CDR3 is CAWTPGLAGVGELFF. The CDR3 DNA is TGTGCCTGGACCCCGGGACTAGCGGGAGTCGGGGAGCTGTTTTTT.

This clone was recorded only once. The gene calls are TRBV6-1 and TRBJ2-7; 8 bases are a match to TRBD2. Looked up from germline, CDR1 is MNHNS and CDR2 is SASEGT. The CDR3 loop spans 14 amino acids. V shed 7 bases, J shed 3 bases, and the junction held 8 bases outside the gene matches. As DNA, the CDR3 is TGTGCCAGCAACCCACGGGGGGGGTTCTACGAGCAGTACTTC. Translation gives CASNPRGGFYEQYF.

The chain links TRBV28 to TRBJ2-2; D is perhaps TRBD1 (6 bases). Germline V gene sequence: CDR1 MDHEN, CDR2 SYDVKM. Trimming removed 4 bases from V and 5 bases from J, with 8 bases in between. The CDR3 length is 13 residues. The CDR3 is CASSSQGTGELFF. CDR3 in DNA: TGTGCCAGCAGTTCACAGGGTACCGGGGAGCTGTTTTTT.

This chain connects TRBV11-1 to TRBJ2-7; TRBD1 aligns across 8 bases. This CDR3 has 15 amino acids. V lost 4 bases, J lost 0 bases, and 5 bases stayed unmatched. Germline V CDR1 and CDR2: SGHAT, FQDESV (reference sequence). CDR3 DNA sequence: TGTGCCAGCAGCTCGCCGGGACAGGTCTCCTACGAGCAGTACTTC. Protein: CASSSPGQVSYEQYF.

The chain carries TRBV6-1 and TRBJ2-7, with 7 bases that match TRBD1. Germline V gene data show CDR1 as MNHNS and CDR2 as SASEGT. The J segment lost 2 bases and the V segment lost 7 bases, leaving 11 bases of the junction unmatched. The CDR3 has 15 amino acids. The CDR3 DNA reads TGTGCCAGCAACTCTCTAGACAGGGCTCCCTACGAGCAGTACTTC. Amino acid sequence: CASNSLDRAPYEQYF.

Comment on this clone: The sample carries other DNA sequences with the same CDR3. The rearrangement links TRBV28 to TRBJ1-3; D not resolved. Deletions cut 2 bases from V and 2 bases from J, with 10 bases between. Germline CDR1 and CDR2: MDHEN and SYDVKM. This CDR3 contains 15 residues. The CDR3 coding sequence is TGTGCCAGCAGTTTAAGGGTCGGAGCTGGAAACACCATATATTTT. It yields the protein CASSLRVGAGNTIYF.

V gene TRBV11-3 combines with J gene TRBJ2-2; 8 bases are a match to TRBD2. J gave up 4 bases and V 4 bases, and 2 bases lay outside the gene matches. CDR3 length: 14 amino acids. Germline loops: CDR1 SGHNT, CDR2 YENEEA. This chain's CDR3 is CASSSLAGTGELFF. The CDR3 DNA is TGTGCCAGCAGCTCCCTAGCGGGCACCGGGGAGCTGTTTTTT. Drawing the rest from reference TRBV11-3 and TRBJ2-2, the complete variable domain is EAGVVQSPRYKIIEKKQPVAFWCNPISGHNTLYWYLQNLGQGPELLIRYENEEAVDDSQLPKDRFSAERLKGVDSTLKIQPAELGDSAVYLCASSSLAGTGELFFGEGSRLTVL.

Many counts were recorded for this clone. The rearrangement links TRBV30 to TRBJ1-1; D ambiguous. The CDR3 is 15 amino acids. V lost 4 bases to trimming and J lost 0 bases, with 15 bases between them. The germline V gene encodes CDR1 GTSNPN and CDR2 SVGIG (reference sequence). The CDR3: CAWKFVDRLNTEAFF. The CDR3 DNA follows: TGTGCCTGGAAATTCGTAGACCGTCTGAACACTGAAGCTTTCTTT. The variable domain in full, completed from reference TRBV30 and TRBJ1-1, reads SQTIHQWPATLVQPVGSPLSLECTVEGTSNPNLYWYRQAAGRGLQLLFYSVGIGQISSEVPQNLSASRPQDRQFILSSKKLLLSDSGFYLCAWKFVDRLNTEAFFGQGTRLTVV.

The V and J genes are TRBV7-7 and TRBJ2-3; 9 bases map to TRBD1. This CDR3 has 16 amino acids. Germline assignment: CDR1 SSHAT and CDR2 FNYEAQ (reference sequence). The V gene end was trimmed by 1 base and the J gene end by 6 bases; junction bases not matched to a gene: 8. The CDR3 DNA is TGTGCCAGCAGCTTAGGAAGGACAGGGGCTCAGGATACGCAGTATTTT. It encodes CASSLGRTGAQDTQYF. The full variable domain, its missing parts supplied by reference TRBV7-7 and TRBJ2-3, is GAGVSQSPRYKVTKRGQDVTLRCDPISSHATLYWYQQALGQGPEFLTYFNYEAQPDKSGLPSDRFSAERPEGSISTLTIQRTEQRDSAMYRCASSLGRTGAQDTQYFGPGTRLTVL.

This chain uses TRBV5-4 with TRBJ2-7; TRBD2 matches at 9 bases. The V segment lost 5 bases and the J segment 2 bases; nucleotides outside the gene matches: 5. Germline V gene lookup returns CDR1 SGHNT and CDR2 YYREEE (reference sequence). The CDR3 contains 14 residues. CDR3 loop: CASRKGLAPYEQYF. The DNA of the CDR3 is TGTGCCAGCAGGAAGGGACTAGCACCCTACGAGCAGTACTTC.

The CDR3 DNA is TGTGCCTGGAATAGGGGAACCTACAATGAGCAGTTCTTC. It is translated as CAWNRGTYNEQFF. This chain joins TRBV30 and TRBJ2-1; perhaps TRBD1 as D (5 bases). This CDR3 has 13 amino acids. V lost 4 bases and J 2 bases, leaving 9 bases between the germline ends. CDR1 and CDR2 (germline): GTSNPN, SVGIG (reference sequence).

The count of this clone is one. The rearrangement links TRBV11-2 to TRBJ2-3; 8 positions agree with TRBD2. The CDR3 sequence is 19 residues long. After removal of 8 bases from V and 1 base from J, the junction contained 20 bases not matched to a gene. Germline V gives CDR1 SGHAT, CDR2 FQNNGV. This CDR3 is CASGQLLTVRGAGTDTQYF. The CDR3 DNA is TGTGCCAGCGGCCAACTTCTCACCGTGCGGGGGGCTGGCACAGATACGCAGTATTTT.

V usage is TRBV4-1 and J usage is TRBJ2-3, with a tentative D call TRBD2 (5 bases). Trimming shortened V by 4 bases and J by 2 bases, and 16 bases separated the two germline ends. Germline V gene sequence: CDR1 MGHRA, CDR2 YSYEKL. CDR3 length: 16 amino acids. The CDR3 loop reads CASSPHVRVSTDTQYF. CDR3 DNA sequence: TGCGCCAGCAGCCCTCATGTGCGGGTCTCCACAGATACGCAGTATTTT.

The rearrangement uses TRBV2 and TRBJ1-2, with unresolved D. Germline V lookup: CDR1 SNHLY, CDR2 FYNNEI. The V gene lost 2 bases and the J gene lost 4 bases, with 8 bases spanning the gap. The CDR3 extends over 13 amino acids. The CDR3 is CASSERHLYGYTF. The CDR3 DNA follows: TGTGCCAGCAGTGAAAGGCATCTCTATGGCTACACCTTC.

The rearrangement uses TRBV5-1 and TRBJ2-5; the match to TRBD2 covers 13 bases. The germline V gene encodes CDR1 SGHRS and CDR2 YFSETQ. There are 16 residues in the CDR3. The V and J ends lost 3 bases and 1 base, in that order; junction bases with no gene match: 3. The CDR3 bases are TGCGCCAGCAGCTGGGGGACTAGCGGGGCCCAAGAGACCCAGTACTTC. Translating gives CASSWGTSGAQETQYF.

V gene TRBV7-9 combines with J gene TRBJ2-1; TRBD2 is a possible D gene (6 bases). The V and J ends lost 7 bases and 1 base respectively, with 20 bases between them. Germline lookup yields CDR1 SEHNR and CDR2 FQNEAQ (reference sequence). This CDR3 has 17 residues. CDR3 sequence (DNA): TGTGCCAGCACCCCGCTGGGTGGCGGGGCGTCCTACAATGAGCAGTTCTTC. Translated: CASTPLGGGASYNEQFF.

Regarding this clone: This sample also contains other DNA sequences that code for the same CDR3. The chain uses TRBV6-5 and TRBJ2-7; the D is unclear. CDR3 size: 13 residues. The V gene lost 0 bases and the J gene lost 0 bases, with 3 bases spanning the gap. CDR1 is MNHEY, CDR2 SVGAGI, per germline. CDR3 sequence (DNA): TGTGCCAGCAGTTACTCGGGCTCCTACGAGCAGTACTTC. Translation gives CASSYSGSYEQYF.

With regard to this clone: A far larger clone is one nucleotide away, so this likely arose from a read error. This sample also contains other DNA sequences that code for the same CDR3. The rearrangement joins TRBV5-4 to TRBJ2-5; 11 nucleotides agree with TRBD2. Unmatched junction bases numbered 2, after V lost 4 bases and J lost 3 bases. CDR1 and CDR2 (germline): SGHNT, YYREEE (reference sequence). This CDR3 has 14 residues. The CDR3 here is CASSPGLAEETQYF. DNA of the CDR3: TGTGCCAGCAGCCCGGGACTAGCGGAAGAGACCCAGTACTTC.

The gene calls are TRBV27 and TRBJ2-5; D might be TRBD1 (6 bases). With 6 bases removed from V and 2 bases from J, the gap between germline ends came to 19 bases. CDR3 size: 16 residues. The germline gives CDR1 MNHEY, CDR2 SMNVEV (reference sequence). The CDR3 region has the DNA TGTGCCAGCAGCCGCGGACAGTTTGGCGGACAAGAGACCCAGTACTTC. Translation: CASSRGQFGGQETQYF.

The CDR3 DNA reads TGTGCCAGCAGTTTAAGGGGGGGGACAGGGCTTCTGGACGAGCAGTACTTC. Protein product: CASSLRGGTGLLDEQYF. The chain carries TRBV28 and TRBJ2-7; TRBD1 matches at 9 bases. CDR3 size: 17 residues. In germline, CDR1 is MDHEN, CDR2 SYDVKM. Unmatched junction bases numbered 13, after V lost 2 bases and J lost 5 bases. Complete variable domain (other parts from reference TRBV28 and TRBJ2-7): DVKVTQSSRYLVKRTGEKVFLECVQDMDHENMFWYRQDPGLGLRLIYFSYDVKMKEKGDIPEGYSVSREKKERFSLILESASTNQTSMYLCASSLRGGTGLLDEQYFGPGTRLTVT.

The chain links TRBV2 to TRBJ2-6, with TRBD2 identical over 9 bases. The CDR3 is 17 amino acids. CDR1 and CDR2 from the germline V gene are SNHLY and FYNNEI. With 3 bases clipped from V and 1 base from J, the junction kept 4 bases outside the gene matches. The chain's CDR3 is CASSEASGGSGANVLTF. The DNA for the CDR3 is TGTGCCAGCAGTGAGGCCAGCGGGGGGTCTGGGGCCAACGTCCTGACTTTC.

This clone was recorded once. This chain joins TRBV7-2 and TRBJ2-7, with TRBD1 as a possible D gene (6 bases). Germline V lookup: CDR1 SGHTA, CDR2 FQGNSA. Trimming cost V 1 base and J 2 bases, with 18 bases left between them. This CDR3 is 17 amino acids long. The CDR3 region is CASSLEGQGKPPYEQYF. The DNA for the CDR3 is TGTGCCAGCAGCTTAGAGGGGCAGGGGAAACCCCCCTACGAGCAGTACTTC.

This clone was seen a few times. This clone may be a read error of a much larger clone one base away. The genes are TRBV30 and TRBJ1-6; possible D gene TRBD1, 6 bases. This CDR3 region has 15 residues. Trimming pared 3 bases from V and 7 bases from J, leaving 16 bases between. Germline V gene sequence: CDR1 GTSNPN, CDR2 SVGIG (reference sequence). CDR3 region: CAWRNSGGANSPLHF. The CDR3 nucleotides are TGTGCCTGGAGGAACTCGGGGGGGGCCAATTCACCCCTCCACTTT.

The V call is TRBV7-3, the J call TRBJ2-1; 14 bases map to TRBD2. CDR1 is SGHTA and CDR2 is FQGTGA in the germline V gene. The CDR3 loop spans 13 amino acids. V was pared by 8 bases and J by 7 bases, with 1 base of the junction left unmatched. This CDR3 is CASGTSGRNEQFF. In nucleotides, the CDR3 is TGTGCCAGCGGGACTAGCGGGAGAAATGAGCAGTTCTTC. Supplemented by reference TRBV7-3 and TRBJ2-1, the full variable domain reads GAGVSQTPSNKVTEKGKYVELRCDPISGHTALYWYRQSLGQGPEFLIYFQGTGAADDSGLPNDRFFAVRPEGSVSTLKIQRTERGDSAVYLCASGTSGRNEQFFGPGTRLTVL.

The chain recombines TRBV13 with TRBJ2-3, with TRBD2 matching 8 bases. J gave up 2 bases and V 5 bases, and 9 bases lay outside the gene matches. This CDR3 has 16 amino acids. Looked up from germline, CDR1 is PRHDT and CDR2 is FYEKMQ (reference sequence). CDR3 loop: CASSPGGGSLTDTQYF. The CDR3, as DNA: TGTGCCAGCAGCCCCGGGGGGGGATCACTCACAGATACGCAGTATTTT.

The chain's CDR3 is CASSGEGRHEAGQYF. CDR3 bases: TGTGCCAGCAGTGGGGAGGGGAGACACGAGGCGGGGCAGTACTTC. The rearrangement joins TRBV2 to TRBJ2-7; 7 nucleotides align to TRBD2. Germline CDR1 SNHLY, CDR2 FYNNEI. The CDR3 contains 15 residues. J was trimmed by 9 bases and V by 4 bases; bases with no gene match: 15.

V usage is TRBV5-1 and J usage is TRBJ1-3, with TRBD1 as a possible D gene (5 bases). Trimming pared 1 base from V and 2 bases from J, leaving 10 bases between. Germline V CDR1 and CDR2: SGHRS, YFSETQ. This CDR3 contains 15 residues. CDR3 loop: CASSLMGETGNTIYF. CDR3 sequence (DNA): TGCGCCAGCAGCTTGATGGGGGAGACTGGAAACACCATATATTTT. The complete variable domain, with remaining parts taken from reference TRBV5-1 and TRBJ1-3, reads KAGVTQTPRYLIKTRGQQVTLSCSPISGHRSVSWYQQTPGQGLQFLFEYFSETQRNKGNFPGRFSGRQFSNSRSEMNVSTLELGDSALYLCASSLMGETGNTIYFGEGSWLTVV.

This clone was seen repeatedly, ten times or more. J is TRBJ2-1 and V is TRBV11-3; 8 bases fit TRBD2. Looked up from germline, CDR1 is SGHNT and CDR2 is YENEEA. J lost 7 bases, V lost 5 bases, and 10 bases had no gene match. This CDR3 has 15 amino acids. The CDR3 loop reads CASSPKAGRANEQFF. The CDR3 DNA reads as TGTGCCAGCAGCCCTAAGGCCGGGAGGGCAAATGAGCAGTTCTTC.

The chain recombines TRBV7-2 with TRBJ2-1; 7 nucleotides agree with TRBD2. With 5 bases clipped from V and 7 bases from J, the junction kept 5 bases outside the gene matches. Germline CDR1 SGHTA, CDR2 FQGNSA. The CDR3 spans 13 residues. Here the CDR3 reads CASSRGSPNEQFF. In nucleotides, the CDR3 is TGTGCCAGCAGCCGCGGGAGCCCAAATGAGCAGTTCTTC. Full variable domain (missing parts from reference TRBV7-2 and TRBJ2-1): GAGVSQSPSNKVTEKGKDVELRCDPISGHTALYWYRQSLGQGLEFLIYFQGNSAPDKSGLPSDRFSAERTGGSVSTLTIQRTQQEDSAVYLCASSRGSPNEQFFGPGTRLTVL.